This TCR beta chain appears in the sequencing data of a study of control samples from healthy donors and cancer patients. Profiled with immunoSEQ multiplex PCR; TCRdb holds only in-frame clones, not every one. The sample yields roughly 140,000 clones, around 90% seen once. The CDR3 sequence is 13 residues long. Germline V gene sequence: CDR1 MNHEY, CDR2 SMNVEV (reference sequence). V was trimmed by 7 bases and J by 4 bases, leaving 14 bases between them. The genes are TRBV27 and TRBJ2-7; D may correspond to TRBD1 or TRBD2 (5 bases each). The specimen was blood. This sequence was found in a man aged 25-45 years in good health. The CDR3 here is CASIGTERYEQYF. The CDR3 bases are TGTGCCAGCATAGGGACCGAGAGATACGAGCAGTACTTC.